The 2 T cell receptor beta chains below all came from one sample that was sequenced in a study of blood T cell repertoires in COVID-19. The method was immunoSEQ multiplex PCR; TCRdb's version includes in-frame clones alone and lacks a portion of them. This table holds over 85,000 clones, about 85% found once. Sequencing was done on a sample of peripheral blood. These receptors all stem from a human donor in a cohort sampled during active COVID-19.

The chain combines TRBV5-6 with TRBJ1-1, with D perhaps matching TRBD1 (5 bases). Germline CDR1 is SGHDT and CDR2 is YYEEEE. The CDR3 length is 12 residues. Trimming left V 3 bases short and J 3 bases short, with 6 bases between. The CDR3 spells CASSSGDTEAFF. The CDR3, as DNA: TGTGCCAGCAGCTCGGGGGACACTGAAGCTTTCTTT.

This sequence joins TRBV6-2 or TRBV6-3 and TRBJ2-3, with TRBD2 matching over 8 bases. Germline values: CDR1 MNHEY, CDR2 SVGEGT. This CDR3 spans 18 amino acids. The trim removed 3 bases at V and 0 bases at J, leaving 11 bases unmatched. CDR3 bases: TGTGCCAGCAGTTATTTGAATCTTCGGGAGGGTAGCACAGATACGCAGTATTTT. It translates to CASSYLNLREGSTDTQYF.